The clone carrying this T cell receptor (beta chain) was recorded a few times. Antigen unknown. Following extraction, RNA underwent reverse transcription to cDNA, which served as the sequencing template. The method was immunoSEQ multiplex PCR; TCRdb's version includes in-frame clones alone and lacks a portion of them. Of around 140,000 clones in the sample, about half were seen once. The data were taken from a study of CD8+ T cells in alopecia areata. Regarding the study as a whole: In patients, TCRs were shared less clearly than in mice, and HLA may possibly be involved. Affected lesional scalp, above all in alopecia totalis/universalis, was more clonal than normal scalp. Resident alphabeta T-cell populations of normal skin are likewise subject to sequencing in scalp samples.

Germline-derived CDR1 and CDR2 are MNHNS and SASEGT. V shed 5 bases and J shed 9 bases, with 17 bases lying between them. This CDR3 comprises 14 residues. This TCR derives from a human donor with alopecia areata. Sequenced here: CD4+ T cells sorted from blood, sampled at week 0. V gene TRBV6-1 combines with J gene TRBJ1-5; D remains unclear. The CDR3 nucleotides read TGTGCCAGCAGTCCTGGGCTTTTTGCGTGGCCCCAGCATTTT. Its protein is CASSPGLFAWPQHF.